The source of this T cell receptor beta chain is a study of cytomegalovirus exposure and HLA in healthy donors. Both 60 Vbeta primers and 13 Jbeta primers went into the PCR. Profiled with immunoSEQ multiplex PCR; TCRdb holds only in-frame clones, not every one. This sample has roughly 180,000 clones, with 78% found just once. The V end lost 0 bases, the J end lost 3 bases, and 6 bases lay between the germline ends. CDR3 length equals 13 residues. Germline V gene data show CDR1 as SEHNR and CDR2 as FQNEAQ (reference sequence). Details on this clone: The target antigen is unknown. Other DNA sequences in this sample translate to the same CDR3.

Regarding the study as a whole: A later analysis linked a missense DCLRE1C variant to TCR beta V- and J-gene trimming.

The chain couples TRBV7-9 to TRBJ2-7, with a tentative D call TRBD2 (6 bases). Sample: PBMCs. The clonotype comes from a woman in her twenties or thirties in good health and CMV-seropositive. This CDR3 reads CASSLAGGYEQYF. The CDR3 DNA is TGTGCCAGCAGCTTAGCCGGGGGCTACGAGCAGTACTTC.